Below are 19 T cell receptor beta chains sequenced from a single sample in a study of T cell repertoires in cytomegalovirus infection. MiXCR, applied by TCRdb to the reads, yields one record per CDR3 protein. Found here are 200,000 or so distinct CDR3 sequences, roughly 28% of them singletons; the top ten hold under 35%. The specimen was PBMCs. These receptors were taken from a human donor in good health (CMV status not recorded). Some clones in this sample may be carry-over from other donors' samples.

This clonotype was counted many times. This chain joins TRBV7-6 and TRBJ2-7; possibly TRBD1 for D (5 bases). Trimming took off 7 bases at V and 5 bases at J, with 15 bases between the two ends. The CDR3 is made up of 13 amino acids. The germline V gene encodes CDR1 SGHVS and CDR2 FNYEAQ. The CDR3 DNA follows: TGTGCCAGCACCTCTTGGGGCATGCACGAGCAGTACTTC. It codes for CASTSWGMHEQYF. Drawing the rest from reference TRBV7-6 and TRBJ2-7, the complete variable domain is GAGVSQSPRYKVTKRGQDVALRCDPISGHVSLYWYRQALGQGPEFLTYFNYEAQQDKSGLPNDRFSAERPEGSISTLTIQRTEQRDSAMYRCASTSWGMHEQYFGPGTRLTVT.

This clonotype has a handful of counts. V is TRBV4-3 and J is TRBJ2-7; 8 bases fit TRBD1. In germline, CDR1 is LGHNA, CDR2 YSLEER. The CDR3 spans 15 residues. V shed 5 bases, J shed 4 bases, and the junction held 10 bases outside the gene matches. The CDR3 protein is CASSKDGQGRYEQYF. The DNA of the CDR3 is TGCGCCAGCAGCAAGGACGGACAGGGTCGGTACGAGCAGTACTTC.

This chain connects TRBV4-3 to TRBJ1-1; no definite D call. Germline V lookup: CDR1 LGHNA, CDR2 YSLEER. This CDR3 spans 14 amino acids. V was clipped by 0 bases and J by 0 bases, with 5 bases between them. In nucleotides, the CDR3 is TGCGCCAGCAGCCAAGATTCCGTGAACACTGAAGCTTTCTTT. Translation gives CASSQDSVNTEAFF.

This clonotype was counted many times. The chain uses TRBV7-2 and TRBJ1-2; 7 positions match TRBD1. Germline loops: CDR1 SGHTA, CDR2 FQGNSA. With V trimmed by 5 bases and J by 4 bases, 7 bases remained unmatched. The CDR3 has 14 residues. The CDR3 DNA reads TGTGCCAGCAGCCTGGCAGGGGGATTCTATGGCTACACCTTC. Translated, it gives CASSLAGGFYGYTF.

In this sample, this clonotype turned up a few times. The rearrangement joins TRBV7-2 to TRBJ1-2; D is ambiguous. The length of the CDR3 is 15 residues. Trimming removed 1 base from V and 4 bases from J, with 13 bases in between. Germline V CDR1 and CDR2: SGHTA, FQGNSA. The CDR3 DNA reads TGTGCCAGCAGCTTAGAGGCGGTATCAAGCTATGGCTACACCTTC. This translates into CASSLEAVSSYGYTF.

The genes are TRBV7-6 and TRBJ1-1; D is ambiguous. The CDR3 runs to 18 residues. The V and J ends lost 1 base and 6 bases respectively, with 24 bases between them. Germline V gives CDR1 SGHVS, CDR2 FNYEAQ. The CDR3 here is CASSLGGRGVGDHPEAFF. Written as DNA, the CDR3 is TGTGCCAGCAGCTTAGGGGGTAGAGGAGTCGGCGATCATCCTGAAGCTTTCTTT.

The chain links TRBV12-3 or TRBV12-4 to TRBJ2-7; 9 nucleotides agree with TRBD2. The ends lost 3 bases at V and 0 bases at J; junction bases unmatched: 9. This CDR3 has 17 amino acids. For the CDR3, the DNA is TGTGCCAGCAGTTTTTTCCGGACTAGCGCGATCTCCTACGAGCAGTACTTC. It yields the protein CASSFFRTSAISYEQYF.

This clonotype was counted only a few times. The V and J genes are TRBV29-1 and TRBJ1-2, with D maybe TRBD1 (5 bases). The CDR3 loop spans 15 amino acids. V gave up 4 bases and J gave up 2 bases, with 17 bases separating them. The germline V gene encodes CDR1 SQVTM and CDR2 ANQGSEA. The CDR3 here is CSVAPGAGRNYGYTF. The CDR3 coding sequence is TGCAGCGTTGCCCCGGGAGCAGGGAGGAACTATGGCTACACCTTC.

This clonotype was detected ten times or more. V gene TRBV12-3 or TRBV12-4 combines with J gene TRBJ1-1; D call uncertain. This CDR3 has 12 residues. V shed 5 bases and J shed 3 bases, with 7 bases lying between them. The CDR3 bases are TGTGCCAGCAGTCGGACTTACACTGAAGCTTTCTTT. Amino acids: CASSRTYTEAFF.

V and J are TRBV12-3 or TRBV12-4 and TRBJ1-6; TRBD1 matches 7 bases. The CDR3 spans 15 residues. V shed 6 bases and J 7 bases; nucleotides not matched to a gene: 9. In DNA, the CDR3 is TGTGCCAGCAGAGGAGGAGACAGGGAGAATTCACCCCTCCACTTT. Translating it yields CASRGGDRENSPLHF.

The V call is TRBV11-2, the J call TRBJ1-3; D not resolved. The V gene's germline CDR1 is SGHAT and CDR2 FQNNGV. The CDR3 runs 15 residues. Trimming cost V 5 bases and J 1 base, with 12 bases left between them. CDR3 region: CASSPVFGSGNTIYF. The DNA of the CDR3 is TGTGCCAGCAGCCCCGTTTTTGGGTCTGGAAACACCATATATTTT.

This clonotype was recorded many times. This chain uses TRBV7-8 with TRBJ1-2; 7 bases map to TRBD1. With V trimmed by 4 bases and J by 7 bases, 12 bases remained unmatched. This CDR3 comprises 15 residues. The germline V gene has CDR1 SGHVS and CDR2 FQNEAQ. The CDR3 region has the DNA TGTGCCAGCAGCTCGGCGGGACAGCCCATGGCTGGCTACACCTTC. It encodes CASSSAGQPMAGYTF.

CDR3 coding DNA: TGCAGTGCTGGTGGCATGCCAGGCACAGATACGCAGTATTTT. Protein: CSAGGMPGTDTQYF. The chain employs TRBV20-1 and TRBJ2-3; D call uncertain. The CDR3 covers 14 residues. Germline CDR1 and CDR2: DFQATT and SNEGSKA (reference sequence). With 5 bases removed from V and 1 base from J, the gap between germline ends came to 13 bases.

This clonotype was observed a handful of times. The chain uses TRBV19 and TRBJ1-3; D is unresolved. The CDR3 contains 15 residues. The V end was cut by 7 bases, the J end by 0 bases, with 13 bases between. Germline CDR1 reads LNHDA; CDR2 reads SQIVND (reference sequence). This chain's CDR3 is CASTPAANSGNTIYF. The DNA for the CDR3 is TGTGCCAGTACCCCGGCCGCCAACTCTGGAAACACCATATATTTT.

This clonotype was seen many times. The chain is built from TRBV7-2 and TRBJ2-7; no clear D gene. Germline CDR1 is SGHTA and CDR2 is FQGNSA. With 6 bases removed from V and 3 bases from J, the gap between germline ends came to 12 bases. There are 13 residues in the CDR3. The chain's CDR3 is CASSSRLIYEQYF. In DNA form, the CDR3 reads TGTGCCAGCAGTTCTAGGTTGATCTACGAGCAGTACTTC.

This chain's CDR3 is CSAALRAMNTEAFF. CDR3 nucleotide sequence: TGCAGTGCTGCCCTTCGGGCGATGAACACTGAAGCTTTCTTT. The chain carries TRBV20-1 and TRBJ1-1; unclear D gene. Trimming took off 5 bases at V and 0 bases at J, with 13 bases between the two ends. Germline V CDR1 and CDR2: DFQATT, SNEGSKA (reference sequence). The length of the CDR3 is 14 residues.

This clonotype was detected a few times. CDR3 region: CAWSLTGRGNTEAFF. The CDR3 DNA reads as TGTGCCTGGAGCTTAACAGGGAGGGGGAACACTGAAGCTTTCTTT. The chain uses TRBV30 and TRBJ1-1, with TRBD1 as a possible D gene (6 bases). Germline V lookup: CDR1 GTSNPN, CDR2 SVGIG (reference sequence). The CDR3 covers 15 residues. Trimming pared 3 bases from V and 1 base from J, leaving 15 bases between.

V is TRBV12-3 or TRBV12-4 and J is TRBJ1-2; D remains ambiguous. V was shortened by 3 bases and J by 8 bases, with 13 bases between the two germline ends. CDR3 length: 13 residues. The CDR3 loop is CASSLNSAGGYTF. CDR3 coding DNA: TGTGCCAGCAGTTTGAACTCCGCGGGCGGCTACACCTTC.

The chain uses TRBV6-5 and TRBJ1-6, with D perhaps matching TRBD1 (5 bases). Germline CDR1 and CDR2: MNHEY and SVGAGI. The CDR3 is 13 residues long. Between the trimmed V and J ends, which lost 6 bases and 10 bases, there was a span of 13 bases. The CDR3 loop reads CASRSDSNSPLHF. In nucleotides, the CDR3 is TGTGCCAGCAGGTCCGACAGTAACTCACCCCTCCACTTT.